This TCR beta chain was observed in a study of T cells expressing NK-cell markers. At the level of the study: Sequencing covered eight donors, seven HCMV-seropositive and one seronegative. Study-level points and caveats: In a handful of donors, these clonotypes also led the CD3+CD56-NKG2C+ fraction.

With respect to this clonotype: The antigen is unknown.

Using the 5' RACE reads, TCRdb records one entry per CDR3 protein without DNA. The sample data list 550,000 or so distinct CDR3 sequences. CDR1 LGHDT and CDR2 YNNKEL come from the germline V gene (reference sequence). CDR3 size: 16 residues. This receptor was identified in a young man in good health. V gene TRBV3-1 combines with J gene TRBJ2-2; the TCRdb call, TRBD1, lacks DNA for checking. The sequenced sample was blood T cells: a sorted CD56 or NKG2C T cell subset, CD4+ or CD8+ T cells, or bulk PBMC T cells (not recorded which). The CDR3 region is CASSQGGTTNTGELFF.